This T cell receptor beta chain appears in the sequencing data of a study of long-term antiretroviral therapy in people with HIV. Trimming pared 3 bases from V and 7 bases from J, leaving 10 bases between. The CDR3 length is 13 residues. The germline V gene has CDR1 MNHNS and CDR2 SASEGT. The assay used was immunoSEQ (version v3.0), run at survey level. Only in-frame clones appear in the TCRdb table, and some are missing; sequencing was by immunoSEQ multiplex PCR. Of about 24,000 clones in the sample, around 86% were seen once. Note on this clone: Its target is not known.

Each donor provided at least one pre-ART PBMC sample and at least two post-ART PBMC samples. Study observations and caveats: On ART adherence, viral resistance or therapy changes, no data were available. Those clones which expanded before ART made up the dominant part of the repertoire at all time points. Controls showed broader CDR3 length ranges than did the HIV repertoires.

Specimen: unsorted PBMCs, collected 0.4 years after starting antiretroviral therapy. The rearrangement links TRBV6-1 to TRBJ2-1; no clear D gene. The TCR originated in a man between 50 and 59 years old with HIV. CDR3 loop: CASSDLVENEQFF. The CDR3 DNA sequence: TGTGCCAGCAGTGACCTTGTGGAGAATGAGCAGTTCTTC.